Each of the 27 T cell receptor beta chains below was sequenced from the same sample in a study of CD8 T cells in Susac syndrome. An amount of RNA that ranged from about 0.45 to 1 ug was reverse transcribed with random hexamers. TCRdb recomputed calls from the immunoSEQ multiplex PCR reads with MiXCR, one row per CDR3 protein. The sample consists of a few hundred thousand distinct CDR3 sequences, about 95% of them appearing once. The specimen sequenced was CD4+ T cells from PBMCs. These TCRs come from a human donor with multiple sclerosis.

The chain employs TRBV14 and TRBJ2-3, with D tentatively TRBD1 or TRBD2 (5 bases each). Per germline, CDR1 SGHDN and CDR2 FVKESK. The CDR3 runs to 14 residues. Trimming left V 1 base short and J 7 bases short, with 12 bases between. Written as DNA, the CDR3 is TGTGCCAGCAGCCAAGGTTTAGAGGGACATACGCAGTATTTT. Amino acids: CASSQGLEGHTQYF.

The chain carries TRBV20-1 and TRBJ2-5; 9 nucleotides align to TRBD1. In germline, CDR1 is DFQATT, CDR2 SNEGSKA (reference sequence). Trimming cost V 1 base and J 4 bases; bases outside gene matches: 1. The CDR3 length is 13 residues. Here the CDR3 reads CSARGTGAETQYF. CDR3 DNA sequence: TGCAGTGCTAGAGGGACAGGGGCAGAGACCCAGTACTTC.

This clonotype has more than one count but fewer than ten. The chain couples TRBV5-1 to TRBJ2-1, with 8 positions matching TRBD2. This CDR3 spans 14 amino acids. With 4 bases clipped from V and 7 bases from J, the junction kept 7 bases outside the gene matches. CDR1 and CDR2 from the germline V gene are SGHRS and YFSETQ. CDR3: CASSVAGLGNEQFF. Here the CDR3 DNA reads TGCGCCAGCAGCGTAGCGGGACTCGGGAATGAGCAGTTCTTC.

This clonotype was seen a single time. This sequence joins TRBV5-1 and TRBJ1-2, with D possibly matching TRBD1 (6 bases). V lost 0 bases and J 4 bases, leaving 7 bases between the germline ends. The CDR3 is 13 residues long. Germline CDR1 SGHRS, CDR2 YFSETQ. The DNA of the CDR3 is TGCGCCAGCAGCTTGGAACAGGGCTATGGCTACACCTTC. Translating gives CASSLEQGYGYTF.

The rearrangement links TRBV15 to TRBJ1-6; D perhaps matches TRBD1 (6 bases). This CDR3 region has 16 residues. Germline values: CDR1 LNHNV, CDR2 YYDKDF (reference sequence). Trimming removed 1 base at V and 7 bases at J, with 14 bases between. CDR3 region: CATSRAEGQRNSPLHF. The CDR3 coding sequence is TGTGCCACCAGCAGAGCTGAAGGACAGAGAAATTCACCCCTCCACTTT.

In the case of this clonotype: One end of the junction is discordant with germline, which a read error may explain. This CDR3 reads CASSWDGTVHF. The CDR3, as DNA: TGTGCCAGCAGCTGGGACGGGACAGTCCACTTC. V usage is TRBV5-6 and J usage is TRBJ2-7; 7 bases map to TRBD1. The CDR3 contains 11 residues. CDR1 is SGHDT and CDR2 is YYEEEE in the germline V gene.

CDR3 in DNA: TGTGCCAGCAGCTTCCAACAAGAGACCCAGTACTTC. Amino acid sequence: CASSFQQETQYF. The chain joins TRBV13 to TRBJ2-5; D unresolved. Germline V lookup: CDR1 PRHDT, CDR2 FYEKMQ (reference sequence). This CDR3 region has 12 residues. Trimming took 3 bases from V and 2 from J, leaving 4 bases between them.

The chain uses TRBV4-1 and TRBJ1-1; D possibly corresponds to TRBD1 (5 bases). Germline CDR1 MGHRA, CDR2 YSYEKL. This CDR3 has 16 residues. Trimming pared 1 base from V and 7 bases from J, leaving 19 bases between. Written as DNA, the CDR3 is TGCGCCAGCAGCCAAGGAGGGGTTGGTGGTATTGGTGAAGCTTTCTTT. It encodes CASSQGGVGGIGEAFF.

The CDR3 loop reads CATSRGHRVTGSYNEQFF. Written as DNA, the CDR3 is TGTGCCACCAGCAGAGGCCACAGGGTAACCGGCTCCTACAATGAGCAGTTCTTC. The chain uses TRBV15 and TRBJ2-1; D is perhaps TRBD1 (6 bases). The CDR3 runs 18 residues. CDR1 LNHNV and CDR2 YYDKDF come from the germline V gene (reference sequence). Trimming shortened V by 1 base and J by 0 bases, and 16 bases separated the two germline ends.

The V gene is TRBV5-1, the J gene TRBJ2-4; 9 nucleotides match TRBD1. Germline CDR1 is SGHRS and CDR2 is YFSETQ. This CDR3 is 16 amino acids long. With 4 bases clipped from V and 1 base from J, the junction kept 6 bases outside the gene matches. The chain's CDR3 is CASSPLGTGAKNIQYF. CDR3 sequence (DNA): TGCGCCAGCAGCCCTCTCGGGACAGGGGCCAAAAACATTCAGTACTTC. The variable domain in full, completed from reference TRBV5-1 and TRBJ2-4, reads KAGVTQTPRYLIKTRGQQVTLSCSPISGHRSVSWYQQTPGQGLQFLFEYFSETQRNKGNFPGRFSGRQFSNSRSEMNVSTLELGDSALYLCASSPLGTGAKNIQYFGAGTRLSVL.

This clonotype has only a few counts. The CDR3 spells CSAGLAGSTDTQYF. The CDR3 DNA reads TGCAGTGCGGGACTAGCGGGGAGCACAGATACGCAGTATTTT. The rearrangement links TRBV20-1 to TRBJ2-3; 13 positions agree with TRBD2. The CDR3 runs 14 residues. The V gene end was trimmed by 6 bases and the J gene end by 0 bases; junction bases not matched to a gene: 0. From germline, CDR1 is DFQATT and CDR2 SNEGSKA (reference sequence).

This clonotype was counted a few times. The V gene is TRBV15, the J gene TRBJ2-7; D not resolved. There are 13 residues in the CDR3. Germline V gene data show CDR1 as LNHNV and CDR2 as YYDKDF (reference sequence). V was trimmed by 0 bases and J by 3 bases, leaving 6 bases between them. CDR3 amino acids: CATSRDNSYEQYF. The CDR3 nucleotides are TGTGCCACCAGCAGAGATAACAGCTACGAGCAGTACTTC.

J is TRBJ2-1 and V is TRBV7-2; no firm D call. Deletions cut 4 bases from V and 2 bases from J, with 12 bases between. Per germline, CDR1 SGHTA and CDR2 FQGNSA. This CDR3 spans 15 amino acids. The DNA for the CDR3 is TGTGCCAGCAGCTCGGACGGGCTACCCTACAATGAGCAGTTCTTC. This sequence encodes CASSSDGLPYNEQFF. Together with reference TRBV7-2 and TRBJ2-1, the CDR3 gives the full variable domain: GAGVSQSPSNKVTEKGKDVELRCDPISGHTALYWYRQSLGQGLEFLIYFQGNSAPDKSGLPSDRFSAERTGGSVSTLTIQRTQQEDSAVYLCASSSDGLPYNEQFFGPGTRLTVL.

The rearrangement uses TRBV18 and TRBJ2-3, with 14 bases fitting TRBD2. Germline V gene lookup returns CDR1 KGHSH and CDR2 LQKENI. V gave up 3 bases and J gave up 5 bases; unmatched junction bases: 4. The CDR3 covers 16 residues. The CDR3, as DNA: TGTGCCAGCTCACCTGGACTAGCGGGAGGAAGAGATACGCAGTATTTT. This codes for CASSPGLAGGRDTQYF.

V is TRBV5-4 and J is TRBJ2-3; D unresolved. CDR3 length: 12 residues. Germline CDR1 SGHNT, CDR2 YYREEE (reference sequence). Between the trimmed V and J ends, which lost 4 bases and 6 bases, there was a span of 9 bases. The CDR3 here is CASSGSWDTQYF. The CDR3 DNA follows: TGTGCCAGCAGCGGTAGCTGGGATACGCAGTATTTT.

This clonotype was found once. J is TRBJ2-1 and V is TRBV5-1, with D perhaps being TRBD1 or TRBD2 (5 bases each). This CDR3 comprises 14 residues. Germline V gene sequence: CDR1 SGHRS, CDR2 YFSETQ. Trimming cost V 6 bases and J 2 bases, with 12 bases left between them. The CDR3 reads CASNHEGPYNEQFF. The DNA for the CDR3 is TGCGCCAGCAACCATGAGGGGCCCTACAATGAGCAGTTCTTC.

The chain is built from TRBV7-9 and TRBJ2-3, with D unclear. V shed 0 bases and J shed 2 bases, with 12 bases lying between them. The CDR3 length is 16 residues. CDR1 and CDR2 from the germline V gene are SEHNR and FQNEAQ (reference sequence). The CDR3: CASSLAVRQLTDTQYF. In DNA form, the CDR3 reads TGTGCCAGCAGCTTAGCAGTCCGGCAGCTCACAGATACGCAGTATTTT.

The chain uses TRBV6-1 and TRBJ2-7; D remains unclear. This CDR3 has 13 residues. Trimming left V 8 bases short and J 5 bases short, with 16 bases between. CDR1 is MNHNS, CDR2 SASEGT, per germline. The CDR3 sequence is CASQRPAVHEQYF. The CDR3 bases are TGTGCCAGCCAAAGGCCCGCAGTCCACGAGCAGTACTTC.

The chain uses TRBV9 and TRBJ2-1; 7 bases line up with TRBD2. The trim removed 4 bases at V and 3 bases at J, leaving 4 bases unmatched. The CDR3 is 14 amino acids. Germline V lookup: CDR1 SGDLS, CDR2 YYNGEE. CDR3 protein: CASSPAGVYNEQFF. DNA for the CDR3: TGTGCCAGCAGCCCCGCGGGAGTCTACAATGAGCAGTTCTTC.

V usage is TRBV7-9 and J usage is TRBJ2-5; D gene uncertain. The length of the CDR3 is 13 residues. V lost 0 bases and J 3 bases, leaving 5 bases between the germline ends. The V gene's germline CDR1 is SEHNR and CDR2 FQNEAQ (reference sequence). CDR3 region: CASSLAVEETQYF. CDR3 in DNA: TGTGCCAGCAGCTTAGCAGTAGAAGAGACCCAGTACTTC.

This clonotype was counted a single time. The CDR3 here is CASSPRGPETQYF. The CDR3 region has the DNA TGTGCCAGCAGCCCCAGGGGGCCAGAGACCCAGTACTTC. The chain carries TRBV7-9 and TRBJ2-5; TRBD1 matches 8 bases. The CDR3 consists of 13 residues. The germline V gene has CDR1 SEHNR and CDR2 FQNEAQ (reference sequence). J lost 4 bases, V lost 5 bases, and 3 bases had no gene match. Variable domain in full (rest from reference TRBV7-9 and TRBJ2-5): DTGVSQNPRHKITKRGQNVTFRCDPISEHNRLYWYRQTLGQGPEFLTYFQNEAQLEKSRLLSDRFSAERPKGSFSTLEIQRTEQGDSAMYLCASSPRGPETQYFGPGTRLLVL.

The genes are TRBV6-5 and TRBJ2-4, with 8 bases aligning to TRBD2. The CDR3 spans 17 residues. The V gene end was trimmed by 2 bases and the J gene end by 3 bases; junction bases not matched to a gene: 9. CDR1 and CDR2 from the germline V gene are MNHEY and SVGAGI. CDR3 DNA: TGTGCCAGCAGTTACACCAGCCCGGGGGGGATCAAAAACATTCAGTACTTC. Translating gives CASSYTSPGGIKNIQYF.

The CDR3 sequence: CASSLWGGQVNQPQHF. The CDR3 DNA reads as TGTGCCAGCAGCTTGTGGGGGGGACAGGTCAATCAGCCCCAGCATTTT. V gene TRBV7-9 combines with J gene TRBJ1-5; 8 bases are a match to TRBD1. The germline CDR1 and CDR2 sequences are SEHNR and FQNEAQ (reference sequence). The CDR3 has 16 residues. Trimming removed 3 bases from V and 3 bases from J; junction bases left unmatched: 7.

The chain links TRBV9 to TRBJ1-6; D uncertain. V lost 0 bases, J lost 0 bases, and 4 bases lay in between. The length of the CDR3 is 15 residues. CDR1 is SGDLS, CDR2 YYNGEE, per germline. In DNA form, the CDR3 reads TGTGCCAGCAGCGTAGTCGACTCCTATAATTCACCCCTCCACTTT. It encodes CASSVVDSYNSPLHF.

The rearrangement links TRBV5-1 to TRBJ2-7, with 8 bases matching TRBD1. The CDR3 is 15 residues long. V dropped 4 bases and J dropped 3; count of bases not matched to a gene: 9. Looked up from germline, CDR1 is SGHRS and CDR2 is YFSETQ. The CDR3: CASSRRQGSVYEQYF. The CDR3 DNA reads TGCGCCAGCAGCCGGCGACAGGGGTCGGTCTACGAGCAGTACTTC.

This sequence joins TRBV27 and TRBJ2-1; D is perhaps TRBD2 (6 bases). CDR3 length equals 15 residues. Trimming removed 1 base from V and 2 bases from J, with 9 bases in between. CDR1 is MNHEY and CDR2 is SMNVEV in the germline V gene (reference sequence). CDR3 residues: CASSLLGLTYNEQFF. The CDR3 DNA sequence: TGTGCCAGCAGTTTATTGGGACTTACCTACAATGAGCAGTTCTTC.

This chain uses TRBV13 with TRBJ2-4; D remains ambiguous. V was pared by 3 bases and J by 6 bases, with 9 bases between. This CDR3 is built from 13 residues. Germline V gives CDR1 PRHDT, CDR2 FYEKMQ (reference sequence). The CDR3 sequence: CASSLISGNIQYF. The CDR3 DNA reads TGTGCCAGCAGCTTGATTTCGGGAAACATTCAGTACTTC.